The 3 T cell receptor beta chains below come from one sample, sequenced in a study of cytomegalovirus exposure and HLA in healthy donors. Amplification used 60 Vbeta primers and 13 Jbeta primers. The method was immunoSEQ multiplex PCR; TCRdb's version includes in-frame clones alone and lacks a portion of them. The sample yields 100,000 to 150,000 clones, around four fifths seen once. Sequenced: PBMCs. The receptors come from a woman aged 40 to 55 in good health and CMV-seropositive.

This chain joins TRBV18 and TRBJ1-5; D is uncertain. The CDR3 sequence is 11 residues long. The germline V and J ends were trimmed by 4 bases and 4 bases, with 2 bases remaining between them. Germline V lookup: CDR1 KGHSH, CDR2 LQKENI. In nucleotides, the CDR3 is TGTGCCAGCTCACTAAATCAGCCCCAGCATTTT. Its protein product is CASSLNQPQHF.

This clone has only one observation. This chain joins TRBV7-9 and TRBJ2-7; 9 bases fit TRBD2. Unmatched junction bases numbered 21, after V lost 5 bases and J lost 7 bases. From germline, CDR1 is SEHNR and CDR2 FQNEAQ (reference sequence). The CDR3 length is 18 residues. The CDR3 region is CASSPTGTSGPRGGEQYF. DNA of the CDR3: TGTGCCAGCAGCCCCACAGGCACTAGCGGGCCCCGGGGGGGGGAGCAGTACTTC.

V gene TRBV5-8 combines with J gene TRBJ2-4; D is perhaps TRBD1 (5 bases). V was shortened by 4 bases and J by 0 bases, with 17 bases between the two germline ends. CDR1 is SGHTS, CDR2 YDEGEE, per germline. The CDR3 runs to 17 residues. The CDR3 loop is CASSHIDRALAKNIQYF. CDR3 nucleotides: TGTGCCAGCAGCCACATAGACAGAGCTCTAGCCAAAAACATTCAGTACTTC.